A single sample is the source of the 28 T cell receptor beta chains below, sequenced in a study of technical replicates of blood from a handful of donors. Using immunoSEQ multiplex PCR, the repertoire was profiled, and TCRdb retains in-frame clones only, with some absent. The sample yields tens of thousands of clones, roughly 92% seen once. The sample comprised T cells isolated from PBMCs. These receptors were obtained from a human donor in good health.

J is TRBJ2-2 and V is TRBV11-2, with 8 bases lining up with TRBD2. CDR3 length: 17 residues. The V segment lost 5 bases and the J segment 5 bases; nucleotides outside the gene matches: 13. The V gene's germline CDR1 is SGHAT and CDR2 FQNNGV. The CDR3 is CASSDGPGLDLTGELFF. The CDR3 DNA reads TGTGCCAGCAGCGACGGCCCGGGACTAGACCTAACCGGGGAGCTGTTTTTT.

V is TRBV15 and J is TRBJ1-2; 9 bases map to TRBD1. The CDR3 totals 16 residues. Trimming removed 0 bases from V and 2 bases from J; junction bases left unmatched: 4. From germline, CDR1 is LNHNV and CDR2 YYDKDF (reference sequence). In DNA, the CDR3 is TGTGCCACCAGCAGAGATGGGACAGGGATGAACTATGGCTACACCTTC. Protein product: CATSRDGTGMNYGYTF.

V and J are TRBV7-3 and TRBJ1-3, with TRBD1 as a possible D gene (5 bases). Germline V gene data show CDR1 as SGHTA and CDR2 as FQGTGA. This CDR3 has 15 residues. V lost 0 bases to trimming and J lost 2 bases, with 8 bases between them. CDR3 protein: CASSLTGAAGNTIYF. The CDR3, as DNA: TGTGCCAGCAGCTTAACAGGGGCTGCTGGAAACACCATATATTTT.

This chain uses TRBV9 with TRBJ2-1; tentative D call: TRBD2 (6 bases). Germline lookup yields CDR1 SGDLS and CDR2 YYNGEE. V lost 0 bases to trimming and J lost 3 bases, with 10 bases between them. This CDR3 comprises 15 residues. As DNA, the CDR3 is TGTGCCAGCAGCGTAGTCTGGACTAACTACAATGAGCAGTTCTTC. This translates into CASSVVWTNYNEQFF. Filled out from reference TRBV9 and TRBJ2-1, the complete variable domain reads DSGVTQTPKHLITATGQRVTLRCSPRSGDLSVYWYQQSLDQGLQFLIQYYNGEERAKGNILERFSAQQFPDLHSELNLSSLELGDSALYFCASSVVWTNYNEQFFGPGTRLTVL.

The chain combines TRBV27 with TRBJ2-2; possible D gene TRBD2, 5 bases. The CDR3 extends over 12 amino acids. Trimming took 4 bases from V and 6 from J, leaving 6 bases between them. In germline, CDR1 is MNHEY, CDR2 SMNVEV (reference sequence). CDR3: CASSWGAGELFF. The CDR3, as DNA: TGTGCCAGCAGTTGGGGAGCCGGGGAGCTGTTTTTT.

The genes are TRBV19 and TRBJ2-7; 8 nucleotides line up with TRBD1. Germline assignment: CDR1 LNHDA and CDR2 SQIVND (reference sequence). There are 14 residues in the CDR3. The V and J ends lost 6 bases and 3 bases, in that order; junction bases with no gene match: 7. CDR3 DNA sequence: TGTGCCAGTAGCGAGCAGGGGGCGATCTACGAGCAGTACTTC. This sequence encodes CASSEQGAIYEQYF.

This clone has just a few counts. The gene calls are TRBV30 and TRBJ1-1; the D is unclear. Trimming stripped 1 base from V and 10 bases from J, with 16 bases between. The CDR3 totals 13 residues. Germline V CDR1 and CDR2: GTSNPN, SVGIG (reference sequence). CDR3 protein: CAWSGHFEGIAFF. The CDR3, as DNA: TGTGCCTGGAGTGGACACTTTGAGGGTATAGCTTTCTTT.

Only one count was recorded for this clone. The rearrangement uses TRBV6-6 and TRBJ1-5, with D hard to call. Germline V gene data show CDR1 as MNHNY and CDR2 as SVGAGI (reference sequence). This CDR3 region has 13 residues. The germline V and J ends were trimmed by 5 bases and 4 bases, with 9 bases remaining between them. The CDR3 DNA is TGTGCCAGCAGTGACCAGACTAATCAGCCCCAGCATTTT. Its translation is CASSDQTNQPQHF.

This chain connects TRBV10-3 to TRBJ2-7, with 11 bases fitting TRBD2. CDR1 is ENHRY and CDR2 is SYGVKD in the germline V gene. The CDR3 is made up of 15 amino acids. Trimming took 6 bases from V and 3 from J; bases not matched to a gene: 7. The CDR3 reads CAISDLAGGIYEQYF. The CDR3 region has the DNA TGTGCCATCAGCGACCTAGCGGGGGGAATCTACGAGCAGTACTTC.

This chain joins TRBV10-3 and TRBJ1-5; no clear D. There are 14 residues in the CDR3. Looked up from germline, CDR1 is ENHRY and CDR2 is SYGVKD. The V gene lost 1 base and the J gene lost 6 bases, with 10 bases spanning the gap. Here the CDR3 reads CAISELLTGQPQHF. CDR3 nucleotide sequence: TGTGCCATCAGTGAGTTGTTGACGGGTCAGCCCCAGCATTTT.

The rearrangement uses TRBV5-1 and TRBJ1-3; the D gene is possibly TRBD1 (5 bases). V was cut by 2 bases and J by 4 bases, with 7 bases left in between. Germline V gene sequence: CDR1 SGHRS, CDR2 YFSETQ. The CDR3 sequence is 13 residues long. The CDR3 region is CASSFQGGNTIYF. CDR3 nucleotides: TGCGCCAGCAGCTTCCAGGGAGGAAACACCATATATTTT.

This clone was seen only once. The chain has TRBV11-2 and TRBJ2-5; TRBD2 aligns across 9 bases. Germline CDR1 is SGHAT and CDR2 is FQNNGV. V lost 2 bases and J lost 5; bases outside the gene matches: 6. The CDR3 loop spans 15 amino acids. The DNA of the CDR3 is TGTGCCAGCAGCTTAACGCGGGGGGGCCGGGAGACCCAGTACTTC. Its protein is CASSLTRGGRETQYF.

The chain couples TRBV5-1 to TRBJ2-2; D remains unclear. The CDR3 covers 12 residues. The germline CDR1 and CDR2 sequences are SGHRS and YFSETQ. Trimming cost V 4 bases and J 3 bases, with 4 bases left between them. The CDR3 loop is CASSADTGELFF. The CDR3 nucleotides read TGCGCCAGCAGCGCGGACACCGGGGAGCTGTTTTTT.

This clone was seen once. The chain uses TRBV5-1 and TRBJ2-1; weak D call: TRBD2 (6 bases). There are 13 residues in the CDR3. V was shortened by 3 bases and J by 6 bases, with 10 bases between the two germline ends. Germline values: CDR1 SGHRS, CDR2 YFSETQ. CDR3 protein: CASSYDGSNEQFF. The CDR3 DNA reads TGCGCCAGCAGCTACGACGGGAGCAATGAGCAGTTCTTC.

This chain uses TRBV10-2 with TRBJ2-3, with 8 bases that match TRBD2. Germline-derived CDR1 and CDR2 are WSHSY and SAAADI. CDR3 length: 14 residues. V trimming: 8 bases; J trimming: 2 bases; junction bases outside the gene matches: 6. The CDR3 is CASGQREITDTQYF. The CDR3 bases are TGCGCCAGCGGGCAGCGGGAGATCACAGATACGCAGTATTTT.

This clone was picked up one time. The chain uses TRBV30 and TRBJ1-2, with D uncertain. CDR1 and CDR2 from the germline V gene are GTSNPN and SVGIG (reference sequence). V lost 1 base, J lost 8 bases, and 20 bases lay in between. This CDR3 comprises 15 residues. CDR3 protein: CAWSERDYVWSGYTF. The CDR3 nucleotides are TGTGCCTGGAGTGAACGAGACTACGTCTGGAGCGGCTACACCTTC.

The chain couples TRBV7-8 to TRBJ1-1; D call uncertain. There are 13 residues in the CDR3. Germline CDR1 is SGHVS and CDR2 is FQNEAQ. V shed 4 bases and J shed 0 bases, with 6 bases lying between them. This CDR3 reads CASSSRMNTEAFF. For the CDR3, the DNA is TGTGCCAGCAGCTCGCGGATGAACACTGAAGCTTTCTTT.

The rearrangement joins TRBV7-9 to TRBJ2-1; 9 bases fit TRBD1. V shed 3 bases, J shed 8 bases, and the junction held 11 bases outside the gene matches. CDR3 length equals 16 residues. The germline CDR1 and CDR2 sequences are SEHNR and FQNEAQ (reference sequence). The CDR3 DNA is TGTGCCAGCAGCTTCAATCCACAGGGGGCGTTTGATGAGCAGTTCTTC. It specifies CASSFNPQGAFDEQFF.

The chain recombines TRBV25-1 with TRBJ1-4; TRBD1 is a possible D gene (6 bases). The length of the CDR3 is 16 residues. The V gene's germline CDR1 is MGHDK and CDR2 SYGVNS. The V gene lost 2 bases and the J gene lost 0 bases, with 10 bases spanning the gap. CDR3 nucleotides: TGTGCCAGCAGTGAACAGGACAGCGCAACTAATGAAAAACTGTTTTTT. Its protein product is CASSEQDSATNEKLFF.

The CDR3 spells CASSPPGLAVYEQYF. CDR3 bases: TGTGCCAGCTCACCACCGGGACTAGCGGTCTACGAGCAGTACTTC. V gene TRBV18 combines with J gene TRBJ2-7; 11 bases are a match to TRBD2. The CDR3 runs to 15 residues. Germline V gene lookup returns CDR1 KGHSH and CDR2 LQKENI. The trim removed 0 bases at V and 3 bases at J, leaving 1 base unmatched.

The V gene is TRBV9, the J gene TRBJ1-2; TRBD1 matches at 10 bases. Germline CDR1 is SGDLS and CDR2 is YYNGEE. The CDR3 is made up of 16 amino acids. V gave up 3 bases and J gave up 8 bases; unmatched junction bases: 13. This CDR3 reads CASSGGGRGTGDGYTF. The CDR3 DNA follows: TGTGCCAGCAGCGGGGGGGGACGAGGGACAGGGGACGGCTACACCTTC. Drawing the rest from reference TRBV9 and TRBJ1-2, the complete variable domain is DSGVTQTPKHLITATGQRVTLRCSPRSGDLSVYWYQQSLDQGLQFLIQYYNGEERAKGNILERFSAQQFPDLHSELNLSSLELGDSALYFCASSGGGRGTGDGYTFGSGTRLTVV.

This chain links TRBV6-4 with TRBJ2-1; 9 bases line up with TRBD2. The CDR3 extends over 15 amino acids. Germline loops: CDR1 MRHNA, CDR2 SNTAGT. V lost 3 bases and J lost 6; bases outside the gene matches: 6. CDR3 DNA sequence: TGTGCCAGCAGTGATTATAGCGGGAGCAGCAATGAGCAGTTCTTC. It specifies CASSDYSGSSNEQFF.

The V and J genes are TRBV5-1 and TRBJ2-5; D unresolved. The germline CDR1 and CDR2 sequences are SGHRS and YFSETQ. CDR3 size: 13 residues. The V end lost 6 bases, the J end lost 4 bases, and 13 bases lay between the germline ends. CDR3 amino acids: CASTPDSTETQYF. For the CDR3, the DNA is TGCGCCAGCACTCCCGACTCTACAGAGACCCAGTACTTC.

V gene TRBV19 combines with J gene TRBJ2-7; D perhaps matches TRBD2 (6 bases). There are 14 residues in the CDR3. Looked up from germline, CDR1 is LNHDA and CDR2 is SQIVND (reference sequence). Trimming took off 7 bases at V and 2 bases at J, with 15 bases between the two ends. As DNA, the CDR3 is TGTGCCAGTAAAGTTTTGGAGGGTACCTACGAGCAGTACTTC. Its protein is CASKVLEGTYEQYF. The full variable domain, its missing parts supplied by reference TRBV19 and TRBJ2-7, is DGGITQSPKYLFRKEGQNVTLSCEQNLNHDAMYWYRQDPGQGLRLIYYSQIVNDFQKGDIAEGYSVSREKKESFPLTVTSAQKNPTAFYLCASKVLEGTYEQYFGPGTRLTVT.

The V gene is TRBV2, the J gene TRBJ2-1, with 7 nucleotides matching TRBD1. Trimming at V came to 5 bases and at J to 5 bases, leaving 3 bases not matched to a gene. Germline loops: CDR1 SNHLY, CDR2 FYNNEI. The CDR3 is made up of 13 amino acids. CDR3 in DNA: TGTGCCAGCAGTCCCGGGACAGACAATGAGCAGTTCTTC. As protein: CASSPGTDNEQFF.

The table lists this clone with a few counts. This chain links TRBV2 with TRBJ1-1; unclear D gene. V gave up 6 bases and J gave up 11 bases, with 22 bases separating them. The CDR3 runs to 14 residues. Germline values: CDR1 SNHLY, CDR2 FYNNEI. The DNA of the CDR3 is TGTGCCAGCAGCATAGAGGGCACCTTGAATAGGGCTTTCTTT. It specifies CASSIEGTLNRAFF.

J is TRBJ1-1 and V is TRBV5-1; no clear D gene. The V gene lost 4 bases and the J gene lost 6 bases, with 16 bases spanning the gap. Germline V gene lookup returns CDR1 SGHRS and CDR2 YFSETQ. This CDR3 spans 14 amino acids. As DNA, the CDR3 is TGCGCCAGCAGCGATCCTACAATTGCGGCTGAAGCTTTCTTT. Its protein is CASSDPTIAAEAFF.

The table lists this clone with a count of one. The chain is built from TRBV28 and TRBJ1-5; the match to TRBD1 covers 9 bases. Germline-derived CDR1 and CDR2 are MDHEN and SYDVKM. The trim removed 4 bases at V and 4 bases at J, leaving 8 bases unmatched. This CDR3 is 16 amino acids long. CDR3 sequence (DNA): TGTGCCAGCAGTTCGCCGGGACAGGGTCTTAATCAGCCCCAGCATTTT. It specifies CASSSPGQGLNQPQHF.